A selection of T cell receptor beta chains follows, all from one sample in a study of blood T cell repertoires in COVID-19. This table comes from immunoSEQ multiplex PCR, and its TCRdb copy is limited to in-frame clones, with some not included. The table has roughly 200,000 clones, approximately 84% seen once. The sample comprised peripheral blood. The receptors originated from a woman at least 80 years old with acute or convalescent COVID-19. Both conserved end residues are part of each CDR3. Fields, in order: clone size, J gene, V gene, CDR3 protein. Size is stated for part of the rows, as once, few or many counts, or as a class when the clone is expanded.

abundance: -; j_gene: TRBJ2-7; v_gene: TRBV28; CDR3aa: CASSFWTGTKVEQYF
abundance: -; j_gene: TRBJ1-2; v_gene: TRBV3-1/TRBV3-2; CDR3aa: CASSQDSRGAPANYGYTF
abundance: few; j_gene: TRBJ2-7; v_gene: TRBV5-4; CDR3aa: CASSFSGSYEQYF
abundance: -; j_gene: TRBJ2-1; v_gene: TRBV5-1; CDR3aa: CASSFPSGNDEQFF
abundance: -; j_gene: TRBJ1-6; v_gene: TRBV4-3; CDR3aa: CASSQVIGRRTYNSPLHF
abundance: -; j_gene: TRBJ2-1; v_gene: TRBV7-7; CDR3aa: CASSFLPSHEQFF
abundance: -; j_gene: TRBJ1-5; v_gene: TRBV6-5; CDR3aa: CASSTGTGVLAQHF
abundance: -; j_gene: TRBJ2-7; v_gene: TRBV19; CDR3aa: CASSISGIYEQYF
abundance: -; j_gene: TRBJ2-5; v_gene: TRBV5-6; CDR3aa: CASSLTDAGEGTQYF
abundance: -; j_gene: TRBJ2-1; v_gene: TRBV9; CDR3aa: CASSEGLAGVFGEQFF
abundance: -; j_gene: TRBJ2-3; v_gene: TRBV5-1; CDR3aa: CASSLFVGADTQYF
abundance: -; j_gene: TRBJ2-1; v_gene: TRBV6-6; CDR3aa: CASRAGGKSNEQFF